A selection of T cell receptor beta chains follows, all from one sample in a study of T-cell memory formation after mild COVID-19. TCRdb reanalysed the 5' RACE reads using MiXCR and keeps one entry per CDR3 protein. The sample includes around 250,000 distinct CDR3 sequences, 15% to 20% of them seen just once. The sample taken for sequencing was PBMCs or a T cell subset sorted from them (not recorded which). These receptors originate from a man aged 18 to 35 who had mild COVID-19 (a few samples of this study predate the infection). Cell type and time point are not known. Each CDR3 is given with its conserved first and last residue. A D gene is named only where the DNA matches it firmly. Size values are once, few and many counts, or a class for expanded clones, and some rows have none.

CDR3,DNA,size,J,V,D
CAWGAGTGIYEQYF,TGTGCCTGGGGAGCCGGGACAGGGATCTACGAGCAGTACTTC,-,TRBJ2-7,TRBV30,TRBD1
CASSPASGLMTEAFF,TGCGCCAGCAGCCCCGCCTCCGGGCTGATGACTGAAGCTTTCTTT,few,TRBJ1-1,TRBV4-1,-
CASSLRVRGRQETQYF,TGTGCCAGCAGCTTAAGGGTGCGGGGCCGACAAGAGACCCAGTACTTC,few,TRBJ2-5,TRBV11-2,-
CASKGASDTQYF,TGTGCCAGCAAGGGGGCCTCGGATACGCAGTATTTT,-,TRBJ2-3,TRBV25-1,TRBD1
CASSQYAGGSYEQYF,TGCGCCAGCAGCCAATACGCGGGGGGCTCCTACGAGCAGTACTTC,-,TRBJ2-7,TRBV4-1,TRBD2
CASSLRAAGGELFF,TGTGCCAGCAGCTTAAGGGCAGCAGGTGGGGAGCTGTTTTTT,few,TRBJ2-2,TRBV11-2,-
CSAPPTLRGRRAGTDTQYF,TGCAGTGCCCCCCCGACTTTGCGGGGGAGGAGAGCCGGCACAGATACGCAGTATTTT,few,TRBJ2-3,TRBV20-1,TRBD2
CASSQGFVSVGWAFF,TGCGCCAGCAGCCAAGGATTCGTTTCCGTGGGGTGGGCTTTCTTT,-,TRBJ1-1,TRBV4-1,-
CASRGEENTEAFF,TGCGCCAGCCGGGGCGAAGAGAACACTGAAGCTTTCTTT,many,TRBJ1-1,TRBV5-1,-
CASSLWGAGDQPQHF,TGCGCCAGCAGCTTGTGGGGGGCAGGAGATCAGCCCCAGCATTTT,few,TRBJ1-5,TRBV5-1,-
CASSPQDRNTEAFF,TGTGCCAGCTCACCCCAGGACAGGAACACTGAAGCTTTCTTT,-,TRBJ1-1,TRBV18,-
CASSSRTADGYTF,TGTGCCAGCAGTTCCAGGACGGCCGATGGCTACACCTTC,-,TRBJ1-2,TRBV28,-
CSVEEAGTGQETQYF,TGCAGCGTTGAAGAAGCCGGGACAGGGCAAGAGACCCAGTACTTC,-,TRBJ2-5,TRBV29-1,TRBD1
CASSPFPGRENIQYF,TGCGCCAGCAGCCCCTTTCCGGGGAGGGAAAACATTCAGTACTTC,few,TRBJ2-4,TRBV5-1,TRBD2
CSLPGTQYF,TGCAGTCTCCCCGGGACCCAGTACTTC,many,TRBJ2-5,TRBV20-1,-
CSAVRLPQGYNEQFF,TGCAGTGCTGTCCGACTGCCACAGGGGTACAATGAGCAGTTCTTC,once,TRBJ2-1,TRBV20-1,TRBD1
CASSGQTNEKLFF,TGTGCCAGCTCCGGACAGACTAATGAAAAACTGTTTTTT,few,TRBJ1-4,TRBV18,-
CASTPGGQGTDTQYF,TGTGCCAGCACCCCTGGGGGCCAGGGCACAGATACGCAGTATTTT,-,TRBJ2-3,TRBV5-4,-
CASSVALGGLSETQYF,TGTGCCAGCAGCGTAGCTCTCGGGGGCCTATCGGAGACCCAGTACTTC,-,TRBJ2-5,TRBV9,-
CASSFDRSSPPGYTF,TGTGCCAGCAGTTTCGACAGGTCCAGCCCCCCGGGCTACACCTTC,few,TRBJ1-2,TRBV5-5,-
CATEGDRGLMRSNQPQHF,TGTGCCACCGAAGGGGACAGGGGGCTAATGAGGAGCAATCAGCCCCAGCATTTT,-,TRBJ1-5,TRBV19,TRBD1
CASSPRGGGGETQYF,TGTGCCAGCAGTCCTCGGGGGGGCGGAGGGGAGACCCAGTACTTC,few,TRBJ2-5,TRBV6-5,TRBD2
CASSLTSGEQFF,TGTGCCAGCAGTCTTACTAGCGGTGAGCAGTTCTTC,-,TRBJ2-1,TRBV7-9,TRBD2
CASSYSWGGNTIYF,TGTGCCAGCAGTTACTCATGGGGTGGAAACACCATATATTTT,-,TRBJ1-3,TRBV6-6,-
CASSPRLAGGKNEQFF,TGTGCCAGCAGCCCGCGACTAGCGGGGGGTAAGAATGAGCAGTTCTTC,-,TRBJ2-1,TRBV9,TRBD2
CASSLSLRVERRSNTEAFF,TGCGCCAGCAGCTTAAGTTTGCGGGTGGAGCGACGGTCGAACACTGAAGCTTTCTTT,many,TRBJ1-1,TRBV5-1,-
CASSQTLEQGASGYTF,TGTGCCAGCAGCCAGACTTTGGAACAGGGGGCTTCTGGCTACACCTTC,-,TRBJ1-2,TRBV7-2,TRBD1
CASSQGVVGEETQYF,TGCGCCAGCAGCCAAGGGGTGGTCGGGGAAGAGACCCAGTACTTC,-,TRBJ2-5,TRBV4-3,-
CASSAEGANGYTF,TGTGCCAGCAGTGCTGAGGGGGCGAATGGCTACACCTTC,-,TRBJ1-2,TRBV2,TRBD1
CSSDQGTGELFF,TGCAGCTCAGACCAAGGCACCGGGGAGCTGTTTTTT,few,TRBJ2-2,TRBV29-1,-
CATSEGTQGITGELFF,TGTGCCACCAGTGAGGGTACACAGGGAATCACCGGGGAGCTGTTTTTT,few,TRBJ2-2,TRBV24-1,-
CASSGAGGSEAFF,TGTGCCAGCAGCGGCGCAGGGGGCTCGGAAGCTTTCTTT,-,TRBJ1-1,TRBV7-3,TRBD1
CSVELNGDRDEKLFF,TGCAGCGTTGAATTGAACGGGGACAGGGACGAAAAACTGTTTTTT,few,TRBJ1-4,TRBV29-1,TRBD1
CASTWGGANSSNQPQHF,TGTGCCAGCACCTGGGGAGGGGCAAACTCCTCGAATCAGCCCCAGCATTTT,-,TRBJ1-5,TRBV9,-
CASSVLTGALTYNEQFF,TGTGCCAGCAGCGTCCTCACAGGGGCCTTAACCTACAATGAGCAGTTCTTC,-,TRBJ2-1,TRBV4-2,TRBD1